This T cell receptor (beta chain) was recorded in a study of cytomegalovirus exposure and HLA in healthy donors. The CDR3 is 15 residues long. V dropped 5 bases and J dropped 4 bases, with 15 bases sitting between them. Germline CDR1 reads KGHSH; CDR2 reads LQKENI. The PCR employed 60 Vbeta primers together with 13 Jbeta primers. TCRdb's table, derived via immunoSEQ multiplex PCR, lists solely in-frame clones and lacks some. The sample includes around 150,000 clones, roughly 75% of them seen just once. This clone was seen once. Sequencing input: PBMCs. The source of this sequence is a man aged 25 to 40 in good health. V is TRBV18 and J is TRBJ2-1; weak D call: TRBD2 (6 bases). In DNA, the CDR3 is TGTGCCAGCTCATCGGAGGGCCCGGTGTACAATGAGCAGTTCTTC. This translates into CASSSEGPVYNEQFF.